These 24 T cell receptor beta chains were all obtained from the same sample, sequenced in a study of blood T cell repertoires in COVID-19. Generated by immunoSEQ multiplex PCR, the TCRdb table keeps only in-frame clones and is missing some. Among hundreds of thousands of clones, 88% were seen once, and the ten largest hold about 3%. The sequenced sample was PBMCs or T cells enriched from blood (not recorded which). The source is a woman aged 50 to 60 who had recovered from COVID-19.

In its sample, this clone was seen a few times. This rearrangement joins TRBV7-8 to TRBJ2-2, with TRBD1 matching over 9 bases. The CDR3 is made up of 15 amino acids. The V gene's germline CDR1 is SGHVS and CDR2 FQNEAQ. The trim removed 5 bases at V and 5 bases at J, leaving 6 bases unmatched. CDR3 in DNA: TGTGCCAGCAGCCCTCGGACAGGGGCAACCGGGGAGCTGTTTTTT. Translated: CASSPRTGATGELFF. Together with reference TRBV7-8 and TRBJ2-2, the CDR3 gives the full variable domain: GAGVSQSPRYKVAKRGQDVALRCDPISGHVSLFWYQQALGQGPEFLTYFQNEAQLDKSGLPSDRFFAERPEGSVSTLKIQRTQQEDSAVYLCASSPRTGATGELFFGEGSRLTVL.

V and J are TRBV20-1 and TRBJ1-4; 7 positions match TRBD1. J gave up 0 bases and V 3 bases, and 4 bases lay outside the gene matches. Germline lookup yields CDR1 DFQATT and CDR2 SNEGSKA (reference sequence). This CDR3 region has 15 residues. The CDR3 loop reads CSASRGPATNEKLFF. The DNA of the CDR3 is TGCAGTGCTAGTAGGGGGCCTGCAACTAATGAAAAACTGTTTTTT.

This clone occurred once. The CDR3 nucleotides are TGCGCCAGCAGCCAAGATATTACTAGCAGCTCCTACAATGAGCAGTTCTTC. It is translated as CASSQDITSSSYNEQFF. This rearrangement joins TRBV4-3 to TRBJ2-1, with D perhaps matching TRBD2 (6 bases). The V end lost 0 bases, the J end lost 0 bases, and 12 bases lay between the germline ends. CDR1 is LGHNA, CDR2 YSLEER, per germline. CDR3 length: 17 amino acids.

The V call is TRBV19, the J call TRBJ1-1; D is unclear. Trimming took off 4 bases at V and 1 base at J, with 10 bases between the two ends. Per the germline V gene, CDR1 is LNHDA and CDR2 is SQIVND (reference sequence). The CDR3 consists of 14 residues. In DNA, the CDR3 is TGTGCCAGTAGTACCCGGGAGTCGAACACTGAAGCTTTCTTT. Translation: CASSTRESNTEAFF.

The V call is TRBV2, the J call TRBJ2-7, with 9 bases aligning to TRBD2. Losses at the gene ends were 4 bases for V and 4 bases for J; bases not matched to a gene: 5. Per the germline V gene, CDR1 is SNHLY and CDR2 is FYNNEI. The CDR3 is 14 amino acids. CDR3: CASSGGGLAYEQYF. For the CDR3, the DNA is TGTGCCAGCAGTGGGGGGGGACTAGCTTACGAGCAGTACTTC.

This chain links TRBV19 with TRBJ2-6, with D possibly matching TRBD1 (5 bases). The CDR3 sequence is 16 residues long. Per the germline V gene, CDR1 is LNHDA and CDR2 is SQIVND (reference sequence). V was trimmed by 3 bases and J by 2 bases, leaving 11 bases between them. CDR3 sequence (DNA): TGTGCCAGTAGTATCCTTCAGGGTGCTGGGGCCAACGTCCTGACTTTC. It is translated as CASSILQGAGANVLTF.

V gene TRBV6-2 or TRBV6-3 combines with J gene TRBJ1-1, with 10 bases aligning to TRBD1. CDR3 size: 13 residues. The junction had 2 bases not matched to a gene; V was cut back by 5 bases and J by 5 bases. The germline gives CDR1 MNHEY, CDR2 SVGEGT. The CDR3 DNA is TGTGCCAGCAGTAAGGGACAGGGGACTGAAGCTTTCTTT. Protein product: CASSKGQGTEAFF.

This clone turned up a few times. This chain links TRBV10-2 with TRBJ2-7; 11 nucleotides agree with TRBD2. The germline gives CDR1 WSHSY, CDR2 SAAADI. J lost 0 bases, V lost 6 bases, and 4 bases had no gene match. CDR3 size: 15 residues. In nucleotides, the CDR3 is TGCGCCAGCAGGGGGACTAGCGGTAACTCCTACGAGCAGTACTTC. Amino acids: CASRGTSGNSYEQYF.

CDR3 coding DNA: TGTGCCAGCAGCCCACGACAGGGGCATTACGAGCAGTACTTC. It yields the protein CASSPRQGHYEQYF. The V and J genes are TRBV7-2 and TRBJ2-7; 8 nucleotides align to TRBD1. Germline lookup yields CDR1 SGHTA and CDR2 FQGNSA. V was clipped by 5 bases and J by 4 bases; unmatched bases: 7. The CDR3 covers 14 residues.

The chain carries TRBV6-5 and TRBJ1-4; D gene uncertain. Germline loops: CDR1 MNHEY, CDR2 SVGAGI. V dropped 2 bases and J dropped 3 bases, with 10 bases sitting between them. CDR3 length: 15 amino acids. The CDR3: CASSYGGMANEKLFF. The CDR3 DNA is TGTGCCAGCAGTTACGGAGGGATGGCTAATGAAAAACTGTTTTTT.

This chain connects TRBV10-3 to TRBJ2-5; 11 nucleotides match TRBD1. CDR1 is ENHRY, CDR2 SYGVKD, per germline. V was pared by 2 bases and J by 1 base, with 0 bases of the junction left unmatched. The length of the CDR3 is 15 residues. CDR3 sequence reads: CAISEGTGGQETQYF. DNA of the CDR3: TGTGCCATCAGTGAGGGGACAGGGGGCCAAGAGACCCAGTACTTC.

This clone occurred once. The chain employs TRBV4-3 and TRBJ1-3, with D possibly TRBD1 on 5 matching bases. This CDR3 region has 15 residues. Trimming stripped 1 base from V and 4 bases from J, with 11 bases between. The germline V gene has CDR1 LGHNA and CDR2 YSLEER. CDR3 sequence (DNA): TGCGCCAGCAGCCAAGGGGGGGGAAGGGGAAACACCATATATTTT. Protein: CASSQGGGRGNTIYF.

The CDR3 is CASLRLASASEQYF. The CDR3 DNA is TGTGCCAGCCTAAGACTAGCATCCGCGTCCGAGCAGTACTTC. This chain uses TRBV6-4 with TRBJ2-7, with TRBD2 identical over 7 bases. Germline CDR1 reads MRHNA; CDR2 reads SNTAGT. V lost 8 bases and J lost 6; bases outside the gene matches: 13. CDR3 length: 14 amino acids.

The J gene is TRBJ1-2, the V gene TRBV19; weak D call: TRBD1 (6 bases). The CDR3 covers 15 residues. Germline V gives CDR1 LNHDA, CDR2 SQIVND (reference sequence). V was pared by 3 bases and J by 0 bases, with 11 bases between. The CDR3 here is CASSIPGDPNYGYTF. Written as DNA, the CDR3 is TGTGCCAGTAGTATCCCAGGGGATCCTAACTATGGCTACACCTTC. The variable domain in full, with the rest retrieved from reference TRBV19 and TRBJ1-2, is DGGITQSPKYLFRKEGQNVTLSCEQNLNHDAMYWYRQDPGQGLRLIYYSQIVNDFQKGDIAEGYSVSREKKESFPLTVTSAQKNPTAFYLCASSIPGDPNYGYTFGSGTRLTVV.

The rearrangement joins TRBV7-2 to TRBJ1-6, with D maybe TRBD1 (5 bases). V lost 4 bases, J lost 8 bases, and 9 bases lay in between. This CDR3 has 13 amino acids. Germline CDR1 reads SGHTA; CDR2 reads FQGNSA. The CDR3 DNA sequence: TGTGCCAGCAGCTCGCAGGGTGATTCACCCCTCCACTTT. Its protein is CASSSQGDSPLHF.

The chain uses TRBV28 and TRBJ2-2; 9 bases line up with TRBD2. V shed 7 bases, J shed 4 bases, and the junction held 13 bases outside the gene matches. Looked up from germline, CDR1 is MDHEN and CDR2 is SYDVKM. This CDR3 is 17 amino acids long. In DNA form, the CDR3 reads TGTGCCAGCACTATAGCGGGAGTATATCGGGGCACCGGGGAGCTGTTTTTT. This sequence encodes CASTIAGVYRGTGELFF.

This chain joins TRBV18 and TRBJ2-3, with TRBD2 matching over 10 bases. V lost 1 base and J lost 1; bases outside the gene matches: 2. This CDR3 contains 16 residues. The germline V gene has CDR1 KGHSH and CDR2 LQKENI. The CDR3 loop is CASSPQGTSGTDTQYF. CDR3 DNA: TGTGCCAGCTCACCACAGGGGACTAGCGGCACAGATACGCAGTATTTT.

The chain recombines TRBV25-1 with TRBJ1-5; tentatively, D is TRBD1 (5 bases). This CDR3 region has 15 residues. Trimming stripped 1 base from V and 1 base from J, with 8 bases between. CDR1 is MGHDK and CDR2 is SYGVNS in the germline V gene. In DNA form, the CDR3 reads TGTGCCAGCAGTGAATCCAGACAGAGCAATCAGCCCCAGCATTTT. Translation gives CASSESRQSNQPQHF.

The rearrangement joins TRBV28 to TRBJ1-2; 9 bases line up with TRBD1. CDR1 is MDHEN, CDR2 SYDVKM, per germline. Unmatched junction bases numbered 12, after V lost 4 bases and J lost 3 bases. The CDR3 loop spans 17 amino acids. As DNA, the CDR3 is TGTGCCAGCAGTTCCCGGGACAGGGCCAATCGAGACTATGGCTACACCTTC. This gives the protein CASSSRDRANRDYGYTF.

The rearrangement uses TRBV5-8 and TRBJ2-2; TRBD2 is a possible D gene (5 bases). Trimming stripped 6 bases from V and 4 bases from J, with 16 bases between. CDR3 size: 15 residues. Per germline, CDR1 SGHTS and CDR2 YDEGEE. CDR3 sequence reads: CASTPGWPFTGELFF. DNA of the CDR3: TGTGCCAGCACCCCGGGGTGGCCGTTCACCGGGGAGCTGTTTTTT.

The chain combines TRBV3-1 (or the pseudogene TRBV3-2) with TRBJ1-2; D is ambiguous. CDR1 LGHDT and CDR2 YNNKEL come from the germline V gene (reference sequence). With 1 base removed from V and 8 bases from J, the gap between germline ends came to 14 bases. This CDR3 comprises 14 residues. The CDR3 loop reads CASSQVPGSSGYTF. Written as DNA, the CDR3 is TGTGCCAGCAGCCAAGTTCCGGGGTCGAGCGGCTACACCTTC.

This chain joins TRBV2 and TRBJ1-2, with a tentative D call TRBD1 (5 bases). V lost 4 bases, J lost 2 bases, and 14 bases lay in between. CDR1 is SNHLY and CDR2 is FYNNEI in the germline V gene. The CDR3 runs to 15 residues. This CDR3 reads CASSGGRTLNYGYTF. The CDR3 nucleotides are TGTGCCAGCAGTGGGGGAAGGACACTGAACTATGGCTACACCTTC.

The J gene is TRBJ2-1, the V gene TRBV24-1; D remains ambiguous. Germline V gene sequence: CDR1 KGHDR, CDR2 SFDVKD. The CDR3 contains 14 residues. The germline V and J ends were trimmed by 4 bases and 6 bases, with 12 bases remaining between them. In DNA form, the CDR3 reads TGTGCCACCAGTGAGACAAAACTTCGCAATGAGCAGTTCTTC. Amino acid sequence: CATSETKLRNEQFF.

V gene TRBV4-2 combines with J gene TRBJ2-3; 7 bases align to TRBD1. The germline gives CDR1 LGHNA, CDR2 YNFKEQ. CDR3 length equals 17 residues. V trimming: 4 bases; J trimming: 2 bases; junction bases outside the gene matches: 12. The CDR3 is CASSRTYVGTDTDTQYF. CDR3 coding DNA: TGTGCCAGCAGCCGGACGTATGTTGGGACAGACACAGATACGCAGTATTTT.